This TCR beta chain was sequenced in a study of identical twins. The CDR3 consists of 10 residues. The germline gives CDR1 SNHLY, CDR2 FYNNEI. Deletions cut 4 bases from V and 4 bases from J, with 2 bases between. General study results and limits: The conclusions drew on cross-sectional statistical analysis instead of tracking the same donors. An excess of low generation probability was shown by twin-shared out-of-frame alpha sequences.

Unique molecular identifiers were present on the cDNA, and a universal primer site came from template switching. Via MiXCR, TCRdb re-called the 5' RACE reads, giving one row per CDR3 protein. The table includes approximately 630,000 distinct CDR3 sequences, roughly 7.2% detected once. This clonotype has a handful of counts. Its antigen is undetermined. This same sample was also part of a study on yellow fever vaccine responses in identical twins. Turning to that study: Vaccine T cell responses of twins reportedly seemed partly convergent and partly personalized.

Sequenced material: PBMCs. V is TRBV2 and J is TRBJ2-7; D is unclear. The receptor's source is a woman younger than 30 in good health. Here the CDR3 DNA reads TGTGCCAGCAGTGGTTACGAGCAGTACTTC. Its translation is CASSGYEQYF.